The 28 T cell receptor beta chains below were found in one sample sequenced in a study of early T cells in non-severe SARS-CoV-2 infection. TCRdb itself ran the 5' RACE reads through MiXCR, one entry per CDR3 protein. Here the sample spans 65,000 to 80,000 distinct CDR3 sequences, roughly 13% being singletons. Sample: whole blood. The source is an adult who was a healthcare worker with PCR-confirmed SARS-CoV-2 infection or an uninfected control (not recorded which).

A word on this clonotype: A read error may produce the germline difference seen at one junction end. DNA for the CDR3: TGTGCCAACAGCGTAGGCTCCTACGAGCAGTACTTC. As protein: CANSVGSYEQYF. The rearrangement uses TRBV7-8 and TRBJ2-7, with D hard to call. This CDR3 spans 12 amino acids. In germline, CDR1 is SGHVS, CDR2 FQNEAQ.

This clonotype appeared many times. V is TRBV30 and J is TRBJ2-1, with 7 bases fitting TRBD1. CDR1 is GTSNPN and CDR2 is SVGIG in the germline V gene (reference sequence). The CDR3 covers 13 residues. The V segment lost 2 bases and the J segment 6 bases; nucleotides outside the gene matches: 4. The CDR3 DNA is TGTGCCTGGAGTCGGGGACAGCTCAATGAGCAGTTCTTC. Its translation is CAWSRGQLNEQFF.

This clonotype has at least ten counts. This chain uses TRBV7-2 with TRBJ2-2, with D perhaps matching TRBD1 (6 bases). V was pared by 2 bases and J by 1 base, with 8 bases between. The CDR3 has 15 amino acids. Germline V lookup: CDR1 SGHTA, CDR2 FQGNSA. CDR3 sequence (DNA): TGTGCCAGCAGCTTAATGGGACAGAACACCGGGGAGCTGTTTTTT. Protein product: CASSLMGQNTGELFF. Together with reference TRBV7-2 and TRBJ2-2, the CDR3 gives the full variable domain: GAGVSQSPSNKVTEKGKDVELRCDPISGHTALYWYRQSLGQGLEFLIYFQGNSAPDKSGLPSDRFSAERTGGSVSTLTIQRTQQEDSAVYLCASSLMGQNTGELFFGEGSRLTVL.

The genes are TRBV6-2 or TRBV6-3 and TRBJ2-1; the match to TRBD2 covers 11 bases. V was clipped by 6 bases and J by 8 bases; unmatched bases: 9. Germline CDR1 reads MNHEY; CDR2 reads SVGEGT. This CDR3 region has 15 residues. CDR3: CASSRGLAGTDEQFF. As DNA, the CDR3 is TGTGCCAGCAGCCGCGGACTAGCGGGTACAGATGAGCAGTTCTTC.

This clonotype has just a few counts. DNA of the CDR3: TGTGCCACCAGCAGTGGACAGCAGGACGAGCAGTACTTC. It translates to CATSSGQQDEQYF. The chain has TRBV15 and TRBJ2-7; perhaps TRBD1 as D (6 bases). Trimming removed 3 bases at V and 5 bases at J, with 11 bases between. Per germline, CDR1 LNHNV and CDR2 YYDKDF (reference sequence). CDR3 length: 13 residues.

The V and J genes are TRBV27 and TRBJ2-7; the D gene is possibly TRBD1 (5 bases). This CDR3 is built from 13 residues. Germline loops: CDR1 MNHEY, CDR2 SMNVEV (reference sequence). V dropped 10 bases and J dropped 1 base, with 14 bases sitting between them. The CDR3 sequence: CATRGQNSYEQYF. The CDR3 DNA reads as TGTGCCACTAGAGGACAAAATTCCTACGAGCAGTACTTC.

This clonotype was seen ten or more times. The V call is TRBV10-3, the J call TRBJ1-3; no clear D gene. The CDR3 is made up of 15 amino acids. The V gene lost 2 bases and the J gene lost 2 bases, with 10 bases spanning the gap. Germline V gene data show CDR1 as ENHRY and CDR2 as SYGVKD. For the CDR3, the DNA is TGTGCCATCAGTGAGCCCAGGCAGGCTGGAAACACCATATATTTT. Protein product: CAISEPRQAGNTIYF.

The chain has TRBV11-2 and TRBJ2-3, with unresolved D. CDR3 length equals 15 residues. The V gene's germline CDR1 is SGHAT and CDR2 FQNNGV. V lost 5 bases and J lost 0, with 12 bases in between. The CDR3 DNA is TGTGCCAGCAGCCTCTCTGGGGATAGCACAGATACGCAGTATTTT. It is translated as CASSLSGDSTDTQYF. The complete variable domain, with remaining parts taken from reference TRBV11-2 and TRBJ2-3, reads EAGVAQSPRYKIIEKRQSVAFWCNPISGHATLYWYQQILGQGPKLLIQFQNNGVVDDSQLPKDRFSAERLKGVDSTLKIQPAKLEDSAVYLCASSLSGDSTDTQYFGPGTRLTVL.

The genes are TRBV10-3 and TRBJ2-3, with 7 bases fitting TRBD1. The germline V gene has CDR1 ENHRY and CDR2 SYGVKD. V lost 4 bases to trimming and J lost 6 bases; unmatched junction nucleotides: 10. This CDR3 has 15 amino acids. DNA of the CDR3: TGTGCCATCAGTGGAGGACAGGATCAAACGGATACGCAGTATTTT. This gives the protein CAISGGQDQTDTQYF.

V gene TRBV29-1 combines with J gene TRBJ2-7, with D maybe TRBD1 (5 bases). Germline CDR1 is SQVTM and CDR2 is ANQGSEA. The V end lost 1 base, the J end lost 5 bases, and 9 bases lay between the germline ends. The CDR3 has 12 residues. The CDR3 DNA reads TGCAGCGTTGAAGGCCAGGGCAACGAGCAGTACTTC. Protein: CSVEGQGNEQYF.

This clonotype has a handful of counts. This sequence joins TRBV18 and TRBJ2-1, with 11 bases fitting TRBD2. Looked up from germline, CDR1 is KGHSH and CDR2 is LQKENI. The CDR3 extends over 16 amino acids. V lost 3 bases to trimming and J lost 5 bases; unmatched junction nucleotides: 6. The chain's CDR3 is CASSPRTSGSHNEQFF. DNA of the CDR3: TGTGCCAGCTCACCGCGGACTAGCGGGTCCCACAATGAGCAGTTCTTC.

In regard to this clonotype: A much larger clone is a single base away; this may be a read error. This chain connects TRBV11-2 to TRBJ2-3; possibly TRBD2 for D (5 bases). Germline loops: CDR1 SGHAT, CDR2 FQNNGV. The CDR3 sequence is 17 residues long. CDR3 DNA: TGTGCCAGCAGCTTAGATCAGTGGGAGAAGGGCACAGAAACGCAGTATTTT. This gives the protein CASSLDQWEKGTETQYF.

Remarks on this clonotype: This clone may be a read error of a much larger clone one base away. J is TRBJ1-1 and V is TRBV7-2; D remains unclear. The V and J ends lost 10 bases and 5 bases respectively, with 20 bases between them. Germline values: CDR1 SGHTA, CDR2 FQGNSA. The CDR3 consists of 14 residues. The CDR3 nucleotides read TGTGCCACCTGGGAAGGACTGCTGATTACTGAAGCTTTCTTT. This encodes CATWEGLLITEAFF.

This clonotype was seen at least ten times. The chain joins TRBV6-6 to TRBJ1-1; D remains ambiguous. The germline V and J ends were trimmed by 10 bases and 6 bases, with 9 bases remaining between them. CDR1 and CDR2 from the germline V gene are MNHNY and SVGAGI (reference sequence). CDR3 length: 10 amino acids. The CDR3 DNA is TGTGCCACCGGTGAAGCTGAAGCTTTCTTT. Translation gives CATGEAEAFF.

This clonotype has more than one count but fewer than ten. The J gene is TRBJ1-3, the V gene TRBV6-1; TRBD1 aligns across 9 bases. Unmatched junction bases numbered 7, after V lost 4 bases and J lost 3 bases. CDR3 length: 16 residues. Germline V gene data show CDR1 as MNHNS and CDR2 as SASEGT. Here the CDR3 DNA reads TGTGCCAGCAGTGCCGAACAGGGGGCAGGTGGAAACACCATATATTTT. This sequence encodes CASSAEQGAGGNTIYF.

This clonotype was counted at least ten times. The chain has TRBV2 and TRBJ2-7, with no clear D. The V end lost 6 bases, the J end lost 5 bases, and 5 bases lay between the germline ends. The CDR3 runs 10 residues. CDR1 and CDR2 from the germline V gene are SNHLY and FYNNEI. The CDR3 is CASRVNEQYF. The CDR3 DNA is TGTGCCAGCAGGGTAAACGAGCAGTACTTC. The variable domain in full, with the rest retrieved from reference TRBV2 and TRBJ2-7, is EPEVTQTPSHQVTQMGQEVILRCVPISNHLYFYWYRQILGQKVEFLVSFYNNEISEKSEIFDDQFSVERPDGSNFTLKIRSTKLEDSAMYFCASRVNEQYFGPGTRLTVT.

The gene calls are TRBV20-1 and TRBJ1-5; maybe TRBD1 (5 bases). Germline V gives CDR1 DFQATT, CDR2 SNEGSKA (reference sequence). This CDR3 has 15 residues. Deletions cut 5 bases from V and 2 bases from J, with 16 bases between. The CDR3 is CSADPQGTGNQPQHF. The DNA of the CDR3 is TGCAGTGCTGACCCCCAGGGCACCGGCAATCAGCCCCAGCATTTT.

This clonotype was counted only a few times. The chain employs TRBV12-5 and TRBJ2-3; 9 bases fit TRBD1. Germline V gene data show CDR1 as LGHNT and CDR2 as FRNRAP. The V gene end was trimmed by 0 bases and the J gene end by 4 bases; junction bases not matched to a gene: 5. The CDR3 consists of 16 residues. CDR3 loop: CASGLVTGGEADTQYF. CDR3 in DNA: TGTGCTAGTGGTTTGGTTACAGGGGGCGAGGCAGATACGCAGTATTTT.

This clonotype was seen repeatedly, ten times or more. The chain joins TRBV20-1 to TRBJ2-1; D is perhaps TRBD1 (6 bases). V was pared by 3 bases and J by 9 bases, with 21 bases between. Germline loops: CDR1 DFQATT, CDR2 SNEGSKA (reference sequence). This CDR3 has 15 residues. The CDR3 is CSARPGEGDYSEQFF. The CDR3 DNA reads TGCAGTGCTAGGCCCGGAGAGGGGGATTATAGTGAGCAGTTCTTC.

This clonotype was seen a single time. The chain carries TRBV20-1 and TRBJ2-7, with TRBD1 matching 8 bases. Per germline, CDR1 DFQATT and CDR2 SNEGSKA (reference sequence). V gave up 4 bases and J gave up 2 bases; unmatched junction bases: 7. The CDR3 sequence is 14 residues long. The CDR3 region is CSATRTGPPYEQYF. Written as DNA, the CDR3 is TGCAGTGCTACTAGGACAGGGCCCCCCTACGAGCAGTACTTC.

In its sample, this clonotype was seen a few times. The chain couples TRBV20-1 to TRBJ2-3, with a tentative D call TRBD2 (7 bases). Per germline, CDR1 DFQATT and CDR2 SNEGSKA (reference sequence). This CDR3 has 16 amino acids. Trimming removed 5 bases from V and 0 bases from J, with 18 bases in between. The CDR3 nucleotides read TGCAGTGCTTCCAGGGGAGCGGGGCTTAGCACAGATACGCAGTATTTT. This codes for CSASRGAGLSTDTQYF.

This clonotype was detected a few times. The rearrangement joins TRBV4-2 to TRBJ2-2, with D unclear. Germline V CDR1 and CDR2: LGHNA, YNFKEQ. The CDR3 is 12 amino acids. V lost 4 bases, J lost 6 bases, and 6 bases lay in between. In nucleotides, the CDR3 is TGTGCCAGCAGCCTTGGGGCCGGGGAGCTGTTTTTT. This codes for CASSLGAGELFF.

This clonotype was found a few times. V gene TRBV11-2 combines with J gene TRBJ1-5, with 11 bases fitting TRBD1. CDR1 is SGHAT and CDR2 is FQNNGV in the germline V gene. The CDR3 runs 15 residues. After removal of 5 bases from V and 5 bases from J, the junction contained 5 bases not matched to a gene. DNA for the CDR3: TGTGCCAGCAGCCCCCGGACAGGGGGCTATCAGCCCCAGCATTTT. Residues: CASSPRTGGYQPQHF.

The rearrangement uses TRBV7-2 and TRBJ2-3; D is unresolved. This CDR3 has 12 amino acids. Germline assignment: CDR1 SGHTA and CDR2 FQGNSA. V was trimmed by 6 bases and J by 11 bases, leaving 15 bases between them. The CDR3 loop reads CASSIDRAQQYF. CDR3 bases: TGTGCCAGCAGTATTGACCGGGCCCAGCAGTATTTT.

In its sample, this clonotype was seen many times. The chain joins TRBV6-2 or TRBV6-3 to TRBJ2-7; the D gene is possibly TRBD1 (5 bases). The CDR3 consists of 15 residues. V was pared by 8 bases and J by 1 base, with 18 bases between. Looked up from germline, CDR1 is MNHEY and CDR2 is SVGEGT. The chain's CDR3 is CASLDRSTKSYEQYF. The CDR3 nucleotides are TGTGCCAGCCTTGACAGATCCACGAAATCCTACGAGCAGTACTTC.

This clonotype has at least ten counts. The chain joins TRBV20-1 to TRBJ2-1; 11 nucleotides match TRBD2. The CDR3 sequence is 20 residues long. CDR1 DFQATT and CDR2 SNEGSKA come from the germline V gene (reference sequence). Trimming removed 5 bases from V and 0 bases from J; junction bases left unmatched: 18. The CDR3 nucleotides read TGCAGTGCTGAGAACCGGACCGGGACTAGCGGAAGAAGCTCCTACAATGAGCAGTTCTTC. Protein product: CSAENRTGTSGRSSYNEQFF.

This clonotype was counted only a few times. The chain employs TRBV7-7 and TRBJ2-5, with D unresolved. V lost 6 bases to trimming and J lost 4 bases, with 15 bases between them. CDR3 length: 14 amino acids. Germline V gives CDR1 SSHAT, CDR2 FNYEAQ (reference sequence). The DNA for the CDR3 is TGTGCCAGCAGTCCTAGGGCAGTCCCAGAGACCCAGTACTTC. Its translation: CASSPRAVPETQYF.

This rearrangement joins TRBV2 to TRBJ2-1, with 8 bases fitting TRBD2. Germline V gene data show CDR1 as SNHLY and CDR2 as FYNNEI. The CDR3 has 13 residues. J was trimmed by 3 bases and V by 7 bases; bases with no gene match: 2. As DNA, the CDR3 is TGTGCCAGCATCGGGACTAGCTACAATGAGCAGTTCTTC. Translated: CASIGTSYNEQFF.